This T cell receptor (beta chain) was identified in a study of vaccination and CD4 T cells after COVID-19 (dated by TCRdb to about 2022). Some background on the complete study: Every convalescent patient had a positive nasal swab PCR test for SARS-CoV-2, with mild disease in about nine patients and severe disease in one. Two doses of either the Pfizer-BioNTech BNT162b2 vaccine (n=8) or the Moderna mRNA-1273 vaccine (n=2) were administered to participants. Post-COVID blood samples were collected from convalescent patients a median of around 100 days after diagnosis, with a range of about 30 to 161 days. Culture stimuli were overlapping spike peptide pools from SARS-CoV-2 and from the common cold coronaviruses HCoV-NL63, HCoV-OC43 and HCoV-229E. The spike-specific CD4+ TCR repertoire was compared before and after mRNA vaccination in approximately ten COVID-19 convalescent patients and a handful of infection-naive healthy vaccine recipients. Post-vaccine blood samples were obtained a median of around 74 days after the second vaccine dose, with a range of about 12 to 241 days. Six males and four females were included in the convalescent cohort, with two Hispanic individuals, seven Caucasians, two Asians and one multiracial person represented. Control cultures used a CEFX viral epitope pool as positive control, an HIV-1 Nef peptide pool as negative control, or no peptide.

This clonotype was seen a handful of times. Its antigen is not yet known. No base qualities exist here, and no much larger clone lies one base off it. The library came from PCR. TCR sequencing of DNA from cultured CD4+ T cells used the Oncomine TCR Beta short-read assay at the Johns Hopkins FTIC core. The QIAamp micro DNA kit was used to extract genomic DNA from the cultured CD4+ T cells. Oncomine TCR Beta libraries from cultured CD4+ T cells were pooled using unique dual indexes and sequenced on an Illumina iSeq 100. Concerning the study's data processing: Non-productive sequences were removed, and CDR3s that did not start with C, did not end with F or W, or were shorter than 7 amino acids were discarded. Antigen-specific clonotypes were identified using the MANAFEST web application through comparison of peptide-stimulated wells with reference and other culture wells. To be called positive, a clone needed an FDR below 0.05, an odds ratio above 5, and a productive frequency above 0.1% in at least two of three replicate wells. A clonotype was classed as cross-reactive if the clonotype showed significant expansion both in SARS-CoV-2 spike wells and in at least one common cold coronavirus spike condition. CDR3 homology was assessed with Levenshtein distances (stringdist) and unrooted phylogenetic trees (ape) in R version 3.6.1. Clones were called with MiXCR by TCRdb after fastp trimmed the public reads at Q25, and only in-frame beta chains were retained. Each entry is one CDR3 protein sequence, shown with its most common DNA and genes. Here the V and J calls rest on TCRdb's processing, not on the authors' analysis. The sample table lists 10,000 to 11,000 distinct CDR3 sequences, about a quarter of them with a count of one. The ten largest clones represent around 24% of the sample.

Reading the germline V gene (reference sequence) gives CDR1 SEHNR and CDR2 FQNEAQ. After removal of 2 bases from V and 4 bases from J, the junction retains 5 bases not matched to a gene. CDR3 length: 16 amino acids, cysteine to phenylalanine. Only the CDR3 DNA stays, 48 bases, in frame from base 1. In light of the paper, this sample's treatment or condition label describes: approximately 11-day PBMC culture with coronavirus spike peptide pools or control peptides (ViraFEST assay). The study used the ViraFEST assay, which expanded antigen-specific T cells with peptide pools and then identified expanded clonotypes by TCR sequencing. The positive SARS-CoV-2 PCR tests of the convalescent patients were dated from March to December 2020, before the Alpha, Beta and Delta variants emerged in the United States. Each well held around 2 million PBMCs cultured with roughly 9.2 ug/ml peptide pools in IMDM containing approximately 5% human AB serum and around 10 IU/ml IL-2. Half of the culture medium was replaced with fresh IL-2-containing medium on days 3 and 7. Once the cells had been in culture for about 10 days, the EasySep CD4+ T cell isolation kit was used to isolate CD4+ T cells by negative selection. Ficoll-Paque Plus gradient centrifugation was used to isolate PBMCs from whole blood, and the isolated PBMCs were then either used fresh or cryopreserved at -140C. Each culture condition was generally run in triplicate wells.

Findings and caveats that apply to the study as a whole: The median count of SARS-CoV-2-reactive clonotypes went up from some 23 after infection to 30 to 40 after vaccination, although the change was not significant. Only a relatively small number of convalescent patients were included in the study, and early timepoints following natural infection were not analyzed. Among convalescent patients, a median about 86% of the SARS-CoV-2-reactive clones seen after vaccination appeared only after vaccination, which suggests priming specific to the vaccine. In convalescent patients, nearly all vaccine-specific clones (304 of 307) were found to be mono-reactive for SARS-CoV-2 spike rather than cross-reactive with common cold coronaviruses.

The TCR was taken from a human donor who had recovered from COVID-19. This specimen was CD4+ T cells from blood, cultured in vitro, taken after SARS-CoV-2 vaccination. The receptor chain draws on TRBV7-9 and TRBJ2-3; TRBD2 matches 11 bases in the middle. The nucleotide sequence reads as follows: TGTGCCAGCAGCTTACGTAGCGGGGGGGCTTCAGATACGCAGTATTTT. Protein translation: CASSLRSGGASDTQYF.